A single sample gave rise to the 21 T cell receptor beta chains below, sequenced in a study of follicular helper T cells after annual influenza vaccination. Assay used: immunoSEQ multiplex PCR; TCRdb lists only in-frame clones, some missing. The sample includes about 7,800 clones, 70% to 90% of them seen just once. Time point indicated: 2014-2015 season, 7 days after vaccination. The sequencing used CXCR5+ CD38- circulating T follicular helper cells from blood, collected 7 days after influenza vaccination. Subset of the sample: circulating Tfh, non-naive CD4+CXCR5+PD-1+ (ICOS+CD38+ or ICOS-CD38-). Receptor source: an adult who received the influenza vaccine.

V is TRBV5-4 and J is TRBJ2-1, with D possibly being TRBD1 or TRBD2 (5 bases each). Trimming removed 4 bases at V and 0 bases at J, with 11 bases between. The CDR3 spans 15 residues. Germline V gene data show CDR1 as SGHNT and CDR2 as YYREEE (reference sequence). The CDR3 sequence: CASSPRDRSYNEQFF. CDR3 in DNA: TGTGCCAGCAGCCCCCGGGACCGCTCCTACAATGAGCAGTTCTTC.

A few counts support this clone. The chain recombines TRBV7-2 with TRBJ1-1, with D perhaps matching TRBD1 (5 bases). The V end lost 1 base, the J end lost 3 bases, and 9 bases lay between the germline ends. This CDR3 is built from 14 residues. The germline V gene has CDR1 SGHTA and CDR2 FQGNSA. CDR3 amino acids: CASSLVFRDTEAFF. DNA of the CDR3: TGTGCCAGCAGCTTAGTGTTCAGGGACACTGAAGCTTTCTTT.

In this sample, this clone turned up a few times. The chain recombines TRBV2 with TRBJ2-7; TRBD1 is a possible D gene (6 bases). Germline CDR1 reads SNHLY; CDR2 reads FYNNEI. V shed 8 bases and J shed 2 bases, with 13 bases lying between them. The length of the CDR3 is 13 residues. In DNA, the CDR3 is TGTGCCAGCCTGCGGCAGGGGACCTACGAGCAGTACTTC. Translating it yields CASLRQGTYEQYF. Filled out from reference TRBV2 and TRBJ2-7, the complete variable domain reads EPEVTQTPSHQVTQMGQEVILRCVPISNHLYFYWYRQILGQKVEFLVSFYNNEISEKSEIFDDQFSVERPDGSNFTLKIRSTKLEDSAMYFCASLRQGTYEQYFGPGTRLTVT.

Note on this clone: One junction end does not reproduce the germline sequence, and a read error may be involved. The chain links TRBV15 to TRBJ2-3; TRBD2 might be the D (7 bases). The germline V gene encodes CDR1 LNHNV and CDR2 YYDKDF (reference sequence). CDR3 size: 19 residues. CDR3 bases: TGTGCCACCAGCAGAGAAGCGGGAAGATTGGGGGCTGGCACTGATACGCAGTATTTT. This sequence encodes CATSREAGRLGAGTDTQYF.

The chain links TRBV27 to TRBJ2-7; weak D call: TRBD1 (6 bases). Germline V lookup: CDR1 MNHEY, CDR2 SMNVEV (reference sequence). Trimming took off 6 bases at V and 5 bases at J, with 26 bases between the two ends. CDR3 length: 17 residues. The CDR3 protein is CASRRSSGAGAADEQYF. CDR3 bases: TGTGCCAGCAGGCGTTCTTCTGGGGCAGGGGCGGCGGACGAGCAGTACTTC.

The chain carries TRBV20-1 and TRBJ2-1, with D perhaps TRBD1 (5 bases). Trimming removed 5 bases at V and 14 bases at J, with 13 bases between. This CDR3 has 10 residues. Germline V gene lookup returns CDR1 DFQATT and CDR2 SNEGSKA (reference sequence). The CDR3 coding sequence is TGCAGTGCTTGGACAATAATTGAGTTCTTC. Protein product: CSAWTIIEFF.

The V and J genes are TRBV6-6 and TRBJ2-3; 9 bases map to TRBD1. CDR3 length equals 15 residues. CDR1 is MNHNY and CDR2 is SVGAGI in the germline V gene (reference sequence). Trimming at V came to 2 bases and at J to 6 bases, leaving 6 bases not matched to a gene. CDR3 amino acids: CASSYTGGAMDTQYF. In nucleotides, the CDR3 is TGTGCCAGCAGTTACACAGGGGGCGCGATGGATACGCAGTATTTT.

J is TRBJ2-5 and V is TRBV19, with TRBD2 matching 10 bases. Germline V lookup: CDR1 LNHDA, CDR2 SQIVND (reference sequence). V shed 3 bases and J 3 bases; nucleotides not matched to a gene: 7. The CDR3 covers 16 residues. DNA for the CDR3: TGTGCCAGTAGTATTCTGGCTAGCGGGGGTAAAGAGACCCAGTACTTC. Amino acids: CASSILASGGKETQYF.

The V call is TRBV5-1, the J call TRBJ2-3, with a possible D match to TRBD2 (5 bases). The CDR3 length is 16 residues. CDR1 SGHRS and CDR2 YFSETQ come from the germline V gene. Trimming removed 0 bases from V and 2 bases from J, with 13 bases in between. The CDR3 DNA follows: TGCGCCAGCAGCTTGGTGGCTAGCCAATTCACAGATACGCAGTATTTT. Protein product: CASSLVASQFTDTQYF.

As for this clone: At one boundary the junction diverges from the germline segment, which might be a read error. This chain connects TRBV18 to TRBJ1-5; TRBD1 agrees at 7 bases. Germline V lookup: CDR1 KGHSH, CDR2 LQKENI. There are 13 residues in the CDR3. The CDR3 spells CANSLGTDQPQHF. The CDR3 region has the DNA TGTGCCAACTCACTGGGGACAGATCAGCCCCAGCATTTT.

The CDR3 spells CASGRQAFNEKLFF. The CDR3 region has the DNA TGTGCCAGCGGAAGACAGGCCTTTAATGAAAAACTGTTTTTT. The chain employs TRBV6-1 and TRBJ1-4; tentatively, D is TRBD1 (6 bases). Trimming shortened V by 8 bases and J by 4 bases, and 14 bases separated the two germline ends. This CDR3 contains 14 residues. CDR1 and CDR2 (germline): MNHNS, SASEGT.

This chain uses TRBV2 with TRBJ1-6; D ambiguous. This CDR3 is built from 14 residues. Per germline, CDR1 SNHLY and CDR2 FYNNEI. V shed 3 bases and J shed 10 bases, with 13 bases lying between them. The CDR3 sequence: CASSDSTARSPLHF. Here the CDR3 DNA reads TGTGCCAGCAGTGACAGTACGGCACGGTCACCCCTCCACTTT.

J is TRBJ2-5 and V is TRBV6-5; D might be TRBD2 (5 bases). The CDR3 sequence is 13 residues long. Trimming left V 5 bases short and J 2 bases short, with 9 bases between. The germline gives CDR1 MNHEY, CDR2 SVGAGI. The CDR3 sequence: CASSEGPQETQYF. The CDR3 nucleotides read TGTGCCAGCAGTGAGGGTCCTCAAGAGACCCAGTACTTC.

The CDR3 protein is CASSPGTGFGNTIYF. The CDR3 region has the DNA TGTGCCAGCAGCCCAGGGACAGGGTTCGGAAACACCATATATTTT. The genes are TRBV7-6 and TRBJ1-3; TRBD1 matches 9 bases. CDR1 SGHVS and CDR2 FNYEAQ come from the germline V gene. Trimming at V came to 5 bases and at J to 4 bases, leaving 6 bases not matched to a gene. The CDR3 runs to 15 residues.

The genes are TRBV5-5 and TRBJ2-3; D is unclear. The ends were cut back, 0 bases at V and 6 bases at J, with 8 bases in the middle. Germline V lookup: CDR1 SGHKS, CDR2 YYEKEE (reference sequence). The CDR3 extends over 13 amino acids. DNA of the CDR3: TGTGCCAGCAGCTTGGACCTACGGGATACGCAGTATTTT. This translates into CASSLDLRDTQYF. The complete variable domain, with remaining parts taken from reference TRBV5-5 and TRBJ2-3, reads DAGVTQSPTHLIKTRGQQVTLRCSPISGHKSVSWYQQVLGQGPQFIFQYYEKEERGRGNFPDRFSARQFPNYSSELNVNALLLGDSALYLCASSLDLRDTQYFGPGTRLTVL.

This clone was seen a handful of times. V and J are TRBV10-3 and TRBJ1-6; tentatively, D is TRBD1 (6 bases). The CDR3 is 12 amino acids. From germline, CDR1 is ENHRY and CDR2 SYGVKD. V lost 11 bases and J 7 bases, leaving 12 bases between the germline ends. The CDR3 DNA is TGTGCCTCAGGACAGCTCAATTCACCCCTCCACTTT. Translation: CASGQLNSPLHF.

The chain combines TRBV19 with TRBJ1-4, with TRBD1 matching 11 bases. V lost 8 bases, J lost 5 bases, and 10 bases stayed unmatched. Germline V gene lookup returns CDR1 LNHDA and CDR2 SQIVND (reference sequence). CDR3 length equals 16 residues. The CDR3 coding sequence is TGTGCCAGTTCTTTTGGACAGGGGGCCGGGAATGAAAAACTGTTTTTT. It encodes CASSFGQGAGNEKLFF. The variable domain in full, with the rest retrieved from reference TRBV19 and TRBJ1-4, is DGGITQSPKYLFRKEGQNVTLSCEQNLNHDAMYWYRQDPGQGLRLIYYSQIVNDFQKGDIAEGYSVSREKKESFPLTVTSAQKNPTAFYLCASSFGQGAGNEKLFFGSGTQLSVL.

The chain employs TRBV7-9 and TRBJ1-2; D perhaps matches TRBD1 (6 bases). CDR3 length equals 15 residues. V shed 0 bases and J shed 2 bases, with 10 bases lying between them. Germline CDR1 is SEHNR and CDR2 is FQNEAQ (reference sequence). The CDR3: CASSLAAGENYGYTF. CDR3 coding DNA: TGTGCCAGCAGCTTAGCGGCAGGGGAAAACTATGGCTACACCTTC.

The DNA of the CDR3 is TGTGCCAGCAGCTTAGATCCAGGGGCGAATCAGCCCCAGCATTTT. Amino acids: CASSLDPGANQPQHF. This chain connects TRBV7-2 to TRBJ1-5; possible D gene TRBD1, 6 bases. The CDR3 consists of 15 residues. The V and J ends lost 1 base and 4 bases respectively, with 11 bases between them. The germline V gene encodes CDR1 SGHTA and CDR2 FQGNSA.

The genes are TRBV7-9 and TRBJ2-1, with 16 bases fitting TRBD2. This CDR3 is built from 16 residues. From germline, CDR1 is SEHNR and CDR2 FQNEAQ (reference sequence). J was trimmed by 6 bases and V by 4 bases; bases with no gene match: 3. As DNA, the CDR3 is TGTGCCAGCAGCTCGGGACTAGCGGGGGGGCCCAATGAGCAGTTCTTC. Its translation is CASSSGLAGGPNEQFF.

The CDR3 DNA is TGTGCCAGCAGCATACGACTAGCCGTCGTCCGGAACACAACCGGGGAGCTGTTTTTT. This encodes CASSIRLAVVRNTTGELFF. V usage is TRBV21-1 and J usage is TRBJ2-2; the table's D call of TRBD2 was not tested on the DNA. TRBV21-1 is flagged as a pseudogene. The CDR3 consists of 19 residues.